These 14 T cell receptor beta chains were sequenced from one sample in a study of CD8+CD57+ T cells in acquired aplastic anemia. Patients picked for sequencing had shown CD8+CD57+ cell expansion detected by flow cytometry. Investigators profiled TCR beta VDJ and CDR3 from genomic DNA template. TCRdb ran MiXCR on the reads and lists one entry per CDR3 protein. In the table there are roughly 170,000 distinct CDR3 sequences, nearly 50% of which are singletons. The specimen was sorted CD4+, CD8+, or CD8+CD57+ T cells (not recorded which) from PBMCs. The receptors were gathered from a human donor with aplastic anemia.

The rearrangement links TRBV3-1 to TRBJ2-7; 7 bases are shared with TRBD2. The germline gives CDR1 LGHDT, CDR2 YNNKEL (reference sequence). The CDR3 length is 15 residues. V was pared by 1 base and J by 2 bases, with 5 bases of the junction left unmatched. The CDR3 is CASSQGGGGPYEQYF. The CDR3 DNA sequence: TGTGCCAGCAGCCAAGGTGGCGGGGGTCCCTACGAGCAGTACTTC.

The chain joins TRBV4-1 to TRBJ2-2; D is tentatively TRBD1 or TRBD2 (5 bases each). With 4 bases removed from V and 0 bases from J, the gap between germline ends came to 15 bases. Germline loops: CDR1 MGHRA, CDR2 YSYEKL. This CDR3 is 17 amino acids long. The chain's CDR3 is CASSPRGDPANTGELFF. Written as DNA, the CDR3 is TGCGCCAGCAGCCCAAGGGGAGATCCTGCGAACACCGGGGAGCTGTTTTTT.

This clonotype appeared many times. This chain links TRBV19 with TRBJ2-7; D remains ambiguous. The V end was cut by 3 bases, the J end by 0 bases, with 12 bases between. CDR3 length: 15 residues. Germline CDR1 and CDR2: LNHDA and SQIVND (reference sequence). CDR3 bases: TGTGCCAGTAGTATTAATGGATTAAGCTCCTACGAGCAGTACTTC. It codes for CASSINGLSSYEQYF.

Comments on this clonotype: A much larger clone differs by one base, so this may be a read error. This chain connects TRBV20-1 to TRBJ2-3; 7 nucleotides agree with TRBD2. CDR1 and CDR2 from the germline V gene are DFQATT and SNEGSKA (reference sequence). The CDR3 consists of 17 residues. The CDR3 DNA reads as TGCGGTGCTAGAGATACTCTCAGCGGGGCCTCCACAGATACGCAGTATTTT. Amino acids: CGARDTLSGASTDTQYF.

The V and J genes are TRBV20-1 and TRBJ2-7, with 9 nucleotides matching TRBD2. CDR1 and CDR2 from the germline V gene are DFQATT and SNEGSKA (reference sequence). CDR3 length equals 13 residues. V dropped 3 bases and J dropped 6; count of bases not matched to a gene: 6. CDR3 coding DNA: TGCAGTGCTAGCGGCGGGGGGGCGAGCGAGCAGTACTTC. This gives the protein CSASGGGASEQYF.

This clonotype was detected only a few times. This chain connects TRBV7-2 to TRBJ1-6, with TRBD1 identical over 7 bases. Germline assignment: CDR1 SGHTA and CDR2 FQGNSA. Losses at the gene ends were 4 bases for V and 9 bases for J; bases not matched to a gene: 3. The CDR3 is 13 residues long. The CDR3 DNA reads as TGTGCCAGCAGCTGGGACAGCCTTTCACCCCTCCACTTT. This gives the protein CASSWDSLSPLHF.

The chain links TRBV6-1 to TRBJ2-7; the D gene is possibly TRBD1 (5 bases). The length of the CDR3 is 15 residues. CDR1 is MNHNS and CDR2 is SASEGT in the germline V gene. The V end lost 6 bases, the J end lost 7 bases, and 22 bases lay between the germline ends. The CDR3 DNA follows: TGTGCCAGCAGGGGAAGGCACGAAAGGGGCAGGGAGCAGTACTTC. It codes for CASRGRHERGREQYF.

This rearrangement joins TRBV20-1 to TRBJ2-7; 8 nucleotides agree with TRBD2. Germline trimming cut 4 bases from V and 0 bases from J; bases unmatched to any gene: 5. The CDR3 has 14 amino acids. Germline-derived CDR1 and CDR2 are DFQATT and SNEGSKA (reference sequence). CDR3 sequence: CSAMRGASSYEQYF. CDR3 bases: TGCAGTGCTATGCGGGGGGCTAGCTCCTACGAGCAGTACTTC.

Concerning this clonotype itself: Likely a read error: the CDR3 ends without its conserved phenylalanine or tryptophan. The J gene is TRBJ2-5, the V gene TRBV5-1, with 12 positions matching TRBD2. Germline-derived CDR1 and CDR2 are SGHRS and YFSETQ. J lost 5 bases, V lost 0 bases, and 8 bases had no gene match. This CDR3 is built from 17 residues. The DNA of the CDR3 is TGCGCCAGCAGCTTGGAGGCTAGCGGGGGGGCTCGGGAGACCCAGTACCTC. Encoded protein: CASSLEASGGARETQYL.

The CDR3: CASSSPGGSYEQYF. The DNA of the CDR3 is TGTGCCAGCAGCTCACCCGGAGGTAGCTACGAGCAGTACTTC. The rearrangement joins TRBV5-5 to TRBJ2-7; possible D gene TRBD2, 5 bases. This CDR3 region has 14 residues. The germline CDR1 and CDR2 sequences are SGHKS and YYEKEE (reference sequence). V lost 3 bases to trimming and J lost 3 bases, with 13 bases between them. Supplemented by reference TRBV5-5 and TRBJ2-7, the full variable domain reads DAGVTQSPTHLIKTRGQQVTLRCSPISGHKSVSWYQQVLGQGPQFIFQYYEKEERGRGNFPDRFSARQFPNYSSELNVNALLLGDSALYLCASSSPGGSYEQYFGPGTRLTVT.

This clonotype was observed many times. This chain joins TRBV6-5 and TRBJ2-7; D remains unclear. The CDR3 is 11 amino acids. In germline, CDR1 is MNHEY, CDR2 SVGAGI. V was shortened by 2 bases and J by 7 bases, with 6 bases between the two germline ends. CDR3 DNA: TGTGCCAGCAGTTACCAAAAAGAGCAGTACTTC. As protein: CASSYQKEQYF.

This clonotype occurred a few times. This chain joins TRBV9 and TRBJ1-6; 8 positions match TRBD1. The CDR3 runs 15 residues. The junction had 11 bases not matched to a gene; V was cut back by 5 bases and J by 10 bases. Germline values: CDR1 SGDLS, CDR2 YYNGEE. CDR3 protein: CASSETGGGESPLHF. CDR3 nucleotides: TGTGCCAGCAGTGAAACAGGGGGTGGAGAATCACCCCTCCACTTT.

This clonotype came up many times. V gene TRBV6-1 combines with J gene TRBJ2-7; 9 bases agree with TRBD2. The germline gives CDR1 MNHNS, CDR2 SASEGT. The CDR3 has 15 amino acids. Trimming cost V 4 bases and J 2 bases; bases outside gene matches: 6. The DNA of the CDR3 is TGTGCCAGCAGTGCCCAGGGACTAGCAGCCTACGAGCAGTACTTC. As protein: CASSAQGLAAYEQYF.

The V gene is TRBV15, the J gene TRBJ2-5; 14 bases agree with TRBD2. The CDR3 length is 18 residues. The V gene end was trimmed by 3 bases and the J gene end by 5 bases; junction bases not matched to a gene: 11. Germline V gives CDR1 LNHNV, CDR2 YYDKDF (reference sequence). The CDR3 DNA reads TGTGCCACCAGCAGGGGTGGGACTAGCGGGGGTCTTTGGGAGACCCAGTACTTC. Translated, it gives CATSRGGTSGGLWETQYF.